This TCR beta chain was sequenced during a study of cytomegalovirus exposure and HLA in healthy donors. With respect to this clone: Its antigen is not known.

General study results and limits: The study dropped some indistinguishable V segments, TRBV6-2 and TRBV6-3 among them.

The CDR3 extends over 15 amino acids. CDR1 and CDR2 from the germline V gene are SGHDT and YYEEEE. The J segment lost 5 bases and the V segment lost 0 bases, leaving 6 bases of the junction unmatched. Amplification used 60 Vbeta primers and 13 Jbeta primers. Sequencing used immunoSEQ multiplex PCR; TCRdb keeps in-frame clones, though not all of them. Its listing shows about 140,000 clones. The chain has TRBV5-6 and TRBJ2-5, with TRBD2 matching 8 bases. The source is a man aged 40-50 years in good health and CMV-seronegative. The specimen was PBMCs. CDR3 region: CASSLVAGLVETQYF. Written as DNA, the CDR3 is TGTGCCAGCAGCTTGGTGGCGGGACTAGTGGAGACCCAGTACTTC.